These 2 T cell receptor beta chains were all obtained from the same sample, sequenced in a study of blood T cell repertoires in COVID-19. TCRdb's table, derived via immunoSEQ multiplex PCR, lists solely in-frame clones and lacks some. The sample shows approximately 220,000 clones, roughly 80% of them seen only once. Sequenced: peripheral blood. The receptor set was obtained from a woman over 75 with acute or convalescent COVID-19.

The chain carries TRBV14 and TRBJ1-2; possible D gene TRBD1, 6 bases. Germline CDR1 is SGHDN and CDR2 is FVKESK. V dropped 1 base and J dropped 3 bases, with 6 bases sitting between them. This CDR3 contains 13 residues. CDR3 DNA sequence: TGTGCCAGCAGCCAAGGACAGGACTATGGCTACACCTTC. Protein product: CASSQGQDYGYTF.

The chain joins TRBV5-1 to TRBJ2-3, with 8 nucleotides matching TRBD1. The germline CDR1 and CDR2 sequences are SGHRS and YFSETQ. The CDR3 is made up of 16 amino acids. The junction had 5 bases not matched to a gene; V was cut back by 2 bases and J by 0 bases. The DNA for the CDR3 is TGCGCCAGCAGCTTCGGACAGGGCACTAGCACAGATACGCAGTATTTT. Translated, it gives CASSFGQGTSTDTQYF.